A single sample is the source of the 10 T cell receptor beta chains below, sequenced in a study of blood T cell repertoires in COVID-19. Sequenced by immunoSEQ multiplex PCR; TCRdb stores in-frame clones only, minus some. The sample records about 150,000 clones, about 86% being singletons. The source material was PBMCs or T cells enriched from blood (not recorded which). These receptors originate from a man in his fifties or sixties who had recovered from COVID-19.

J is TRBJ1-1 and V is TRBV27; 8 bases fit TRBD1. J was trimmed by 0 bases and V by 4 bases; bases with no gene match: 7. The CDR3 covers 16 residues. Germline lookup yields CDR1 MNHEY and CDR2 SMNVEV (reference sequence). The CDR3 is CASSYGRTGMNTEAFF. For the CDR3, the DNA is TGTGCCAGCAGTTATGGCCGGACAGGGATGAACACTGAAGCTTTCTTT.

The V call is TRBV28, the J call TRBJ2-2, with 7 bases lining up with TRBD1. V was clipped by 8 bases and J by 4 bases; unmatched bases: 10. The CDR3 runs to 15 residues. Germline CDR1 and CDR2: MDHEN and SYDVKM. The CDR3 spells CASLHRAGGTGELFF. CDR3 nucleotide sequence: TGTGCCAGCCTCCACCGGGCAGGGGGCACCGGGGAGCTGTTTTTT.

CDR3 loop: CASSQRFRQGARETQYF. The CDR3 bases are TGTGCCAGCAGCCAACGATTCAGACAGGGGGCGCGGGAGACCCAGTACTTC. V usage is TRBV11-2 and J usage is TRBJ2-5, with 10 bases fitting TRBD1. Germline V gene lookup returns CDR1 SGHAT and CDR2 FQNNGV. The ends lost 5 bases at V and 5 bases at J; junction bases unmatched: 14. There are 17 residues in the CDR3.

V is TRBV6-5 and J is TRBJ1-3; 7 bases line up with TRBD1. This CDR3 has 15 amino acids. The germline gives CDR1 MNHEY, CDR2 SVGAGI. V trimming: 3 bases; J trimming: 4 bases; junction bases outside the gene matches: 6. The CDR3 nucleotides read TGTGCCAGCAGTTATTCGACAGGGTTAGGAAACACCATATATTTT. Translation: CASSYSTGLGNTIYF.

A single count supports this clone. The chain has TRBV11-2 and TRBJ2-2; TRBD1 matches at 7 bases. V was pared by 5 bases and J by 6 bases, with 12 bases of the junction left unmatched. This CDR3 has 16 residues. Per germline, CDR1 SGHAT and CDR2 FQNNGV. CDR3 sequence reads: CASSPAGTVGAGELFF. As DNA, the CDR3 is TGTGCCAGCAGCCCAGCCGGGACAGTGGGGGCCGGGGAGCTGTTTTTT. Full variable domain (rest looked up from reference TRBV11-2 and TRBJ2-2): EAGVAQSPRYKIIEKRQSVAFWCNPISGHATLYWYQQILGQGPKLLIQFQNNGVVDDSQLPKDRFSAERLKGVDSTLKIQPAKLEDSAVYLCASSPAGTVGAGELFFGEGSRLTVL.

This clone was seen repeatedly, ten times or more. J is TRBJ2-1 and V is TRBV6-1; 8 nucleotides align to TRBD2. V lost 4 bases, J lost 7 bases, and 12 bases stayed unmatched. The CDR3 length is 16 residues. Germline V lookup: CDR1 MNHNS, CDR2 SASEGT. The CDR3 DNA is TGTGCCAGCAGTGTTGGGTCGGGACTAGTAGTTAATGAGCAGTTCTTC. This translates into CASSVGSGLVVNEQFF.

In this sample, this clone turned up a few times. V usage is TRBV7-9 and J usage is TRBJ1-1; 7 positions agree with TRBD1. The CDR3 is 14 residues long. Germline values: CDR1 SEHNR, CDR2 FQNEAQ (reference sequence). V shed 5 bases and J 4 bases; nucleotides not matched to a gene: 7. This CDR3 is CASSINRGLTEAFF. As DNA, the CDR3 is TGTGCCAGCAGCATTAACAGGGGCCTCACTGAAGCTTTCTTT.

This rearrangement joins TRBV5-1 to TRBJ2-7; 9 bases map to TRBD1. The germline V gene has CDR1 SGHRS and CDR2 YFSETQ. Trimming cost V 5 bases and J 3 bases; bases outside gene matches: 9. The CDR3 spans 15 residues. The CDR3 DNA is TGCGCCAGCAGGGATGATGGGACAGGGATCTACGAGCAGTACTTC. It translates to CASRDDGTGIYEQYF.

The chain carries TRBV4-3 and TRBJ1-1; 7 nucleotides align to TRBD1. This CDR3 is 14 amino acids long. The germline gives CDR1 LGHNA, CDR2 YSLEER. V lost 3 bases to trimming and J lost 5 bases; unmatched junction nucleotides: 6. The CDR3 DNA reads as TGCGCCAGCAGCCAGACACAGGGGTGGACTGAAGCTTTCTTT. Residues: CASSQTQGWTEAFF.

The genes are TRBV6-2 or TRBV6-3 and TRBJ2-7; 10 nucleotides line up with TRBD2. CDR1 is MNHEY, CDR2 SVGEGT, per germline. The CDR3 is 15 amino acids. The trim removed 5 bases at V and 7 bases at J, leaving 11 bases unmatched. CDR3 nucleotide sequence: TGTGCCAGCAGTCGAAGCGGGGGGGCCGGTGGAGAGCAGTACTTC. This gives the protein CASSRSGGAGGEQYF.